The 21 T cell receptor beta chains below all came from one sample that was sequenced in a study of graft-versus-host responses after intestinal transplantation. Clones were sequenced by immunoSEQ multiplex PCR, and TCRdb holds only the in-frame ones, with some missing. Of tens of thousands of clones detected, about 91% appear once; the ten largest clones hold 3.5% to 5%. This material consisted of PBMCs, taken 524 days after transplant. All receptors derive from a human patient who received an intestinal transplant, so some T cells may come from the graft donor.

Of note for this clone: No conserved phenylalanine or tryptophan is present at the end of the CDR3, so a read error is the likely explanation. The limits of the CDR3 on the DNA are not certain, so only TCRdb's listed CDR3 is given. V is TRBV23-1 and J is TRBJ2-7. TRBV23-1 is recorded as an ORF, its role being uncertain. The CDR3 extends over 14 residues, inclusive of both ends. CDR3 region: CASSQSNRDRGTSS.

V is TRBV5-5 and J is TRBJ1-4; 8 positions match TRBD1. V trimming: 4 bases; J trimming: 8 bases; junction bases outside the gene matches: 7. There are 14 residues in the CDR3. CDR1 SGHKS and CDR2 YYEKEE come from the germline V gene (reference sequence). The CDR3 DNA reads as TGTGCCAGCAGCCGGGGACAGGCTCTCGAAAAACTGTTTTTT. Its protein product is CASSRGQALEKLFF. Full variable domain (remainder filled in from reference TRBV5-5 and TRBJ1-4): DAGVTQSPTHLIKTRGQQVTLRCSPISGHKSVSWYQQVLGQGPQFIFQYYEKEERGRGNFPDRFSARQFPNYSSELNVNALLLGDSALYLCASSRGQALEKLFFGSGTQLSVL.

The gene calls are TRBV5-1 and TRBJ2-5; 8 bases fit TRBD1. V shed 3 bases and J 7 bases; nucleotides not matched to a gene: 14. Germline CDR1 reads SGHRS; CDR2 reads YFSETQ. The CDR3 runs 16 residues. Here the CDR3 DNA reads TGCGCCAGCAGCTCGAACCGGGACAGGTCCTTTGGGACCCAGTACTTC. As protein: CASSSNRDRSFGTQYF.

The chain recombines TRBV30 with TRBJ1-6, with a weak D call TRBD1 (5 bases). The CDR3 spans 17 residues. V lost 3 bases, J lost 7 bases, and 22 bases lay in between. The germline gives CDR1 GTSNPN, CDR2 SVGIG (reference sequence). CDR3 amino acids: CAWRPSPGRKLNSPLHF. In nucleotides, the CDR3 is TGTGCCTGGAGGCCCTCTCCGGGACGCAAACTCAATTCACCCCTCCACTTT.

The rearrangement joins TRBV6-5 to TRBJ2-1; 11 bases line up with TRBD2. V dropped 6 bases and J dropped 7; count of bases not matched to a gene: 5. CDR1 and CDR2 from the germline V gene are MNHEY and SVGAGI. The CDR3 sequence is 14 residues long. CDR3 coding DNA: TGTGCCAGCAGCTCTAGCGGGAGGATAAATGAGCAGTTCTTC. Its protein is CASSSSGRINEQFF.

V gene TRBV19 combines with J gene TRBJ2-5; 8 positions agree with TRBD2. The V gene end was trimmed by 5 bases and the J gene end by 3 bases; junction bases not matched to a gene: 5. CDR3 length equals 14 residues. Germline CDR1 LNHDA, CDR2 SQIVND (reference sequence). CDR3 DNA: TGTGCCAGTAGTCCCGAACTAGCGGAAGAGACCCAGTACTTC. Translated, it gives CASSPELAEETQYF.

The chain recombines TRBV6-1 with TRBJ2-2; D assignment may be TRBD1 or TRBD2 (6 bases each). V was pared by 5 bases and J by 4 bases, with 14 bases between. The CDR3 covers 15 residues. CDR1 and CDR2 from the germline V gene are MNHNS and SASEGT. For the CDR3, the DNA is TGTGCCAGCAGTTTGAGAGGGGGGAGCACCGGGGAGCTGTTTTTT. It specifies CASSLRGGSTGELFF.

This clone came up once. This chain connects TRBV7-9 to TRBJ2-5; tentative D call: TRBD1 (5 bases). The DNA matches TRBJ2-7 better at its end, which makes the J call doubtful. Germline V gives CDR1 SEHNR, CDR2 FQNEAQ (reference sequence). This CDR3 contains 14 residues. CDR3: CASSLLGAAYEQYF. The CDR3 bases are TGTGCCAGCAGCTTATTAGGGGCTGCCTACGAGCAGTACTTC.

The genes are TRBV4-1 and TRBJ1-1; maybe TRBD1 (5 bases). Germline V gives CDR1 MGHRA, CDR2 YSYEKL. V was pared by 1 base and J by 4 bases, with 13 bases between. This CDR3 is built from 15 residues. CDR3: CASSQAQGSSTEAFF. CDR3 DNA: TGCGCCAGCAGCCAAGCCCAGGGAAGTAGCACTGAAGCTTTCTTT.

The chain carries TRBV30 and TRBJ1-1, with D unclear. Germline V gene lookup returns CDR1 GTSNPN and CDR2 SVGIG (reference sequence). The CDR3 runs 11 residues. Trimming took off 4 bases at V and 9 bases at J, with 12 bases between the two ends. The CDR3 region has the DNA TGTGCCTGGACTTCCTCCCCTCAAGCTTTCTTT. Its protein product is CAWTSSPQAFF. Full variable domain (outside the CDR3, taken from reference TRBV30 and TRBJ1-1): SQTIHQWPATLVQPVGSPLSLECTVEGTSNPNLYWYRQAAGRGLQLLFYSVGIGQISSEVPQNLSASRPQDRQFILSSKKLLLSDSGFYLCAWTSSPQAFFGQGTRLTVV.

This clone was found once. This chain joins TRBV2 and TRBJ2-2; no reliable D call. Germline-derived CDR1 and CDR2 are SNHLY and FYNNEI. Deletions cut 5 bases from V and 9 bases from J, with 10 bases between. The CDR3 sequence is 12 residues long. The chain's CDR3 is CASSPRNWELFF. The CDR3 DNA is TGTGCCAGCAGTCCCCGGAACTGGGAGCTGTTTTTT. Full variable domain (outside the CDR3, taken from reference TRBV2 and TRBJ2-2): EPEVTQTPSHQVTQMGQEVILRCVPISNHLYFYWYRQILGQKVEFLVSFYNNEISEKSEIFDDQFSVERPDGSNFTLKIRSTKLEDSAMYFCASSPRNWELFFGEGSRLTVL.

Notes on this clone: At one of its ends the junction is not consistent with the germline gene, which may arise from a read error. The CDR3 sequence is CASSLLAYGGGDF. CDR3 DNA: TGTGCCAGCAGCTTGTTGGCCTACGGGGGGGGAGACTTC. The gene calls are TRBV5-7 and TRBJ2-7; 8 bases line up with TRBD2. TRBV5-7 is an ORF for which the function is uncertain. The CDR3 has 13 residues.

The gene calls are TRBV5-1 and TRBJ2-3; a possible D gene is TRBD1 (5 bases). V lost 2 bases to trimming and J lost 2 bases, with 9 bases between them. Germline lookup yields CDR1 SGHRS and CDR2 YFSETQ. The CDR3 is 14 amino acids. The CDR3 here is CASSLQEITDTQYF. In DNA, the CDR3 is TGCGCCAGCAGCTTACAGGAGATCACAGATACGCAGTATTTT.

This rearrangement joins TRBV5-6 to TRBJ2-4, with 8 bases that match TRBD2. This CDR3 spans 16 amino acids. Trimming at V came to 4 bases and at J to 7 bases, leaving 13 bases not matched to a gene. Germline-derived CDR1 and CDR2 are SGHDT and YYEEEE. In DNA, the CDR3 is TGTGCCAGCAGCACCCGGACTAGCCCAGGCTATAACATTCAGTACTTC. Translated: CASSTRTSPGYNIQYF.

V is TRBV4-2 and J is TRBJ2-7, with D hard to call. V was cut by 4 bases and J by 7 bases, with 14 bases left in between. The CDR3 runs 13 residues. Germline values: CDR1 LGHNA, CDR2 YNFKEQ. CDR3 region: CASSPTLWEEQYF. The CDR3 DNA reads as TGTGCCAGCAGCCCGACCCTCTGGGAAGAGCAGTACTTC.

This clone was found once. The rearrangement joins TRBV29-1 to TRBJ1-1; D is uncertain. V lost 7 bases, J lost 0 bases, and 18 bases lay in between. The V gene's germline CDR1 is SQVTM and CDR2 ANQGSEA. This CDR3 spans 15 amino acids. The CDR3 DNA is TGCAGCGCCGTGGAGGGCGGCCACATGAACACTGAAGCTTTCTTT. It is translated as CSAVEGGHMNTEAFF.

CDR3 residues: CASMRLSDSYEQYF. Written as DNA, the CDR3 is TGTGCCAGCATGCGTTTATCGGACTCCTACGAGCAGTACTTC. J is TRBJ2-7 and V is TRBV5-8; unclear D gene. CDR3 size: 14 residues. CDR1 and CDR2 (germline): SGHTS, YDEGEE. The germline V and J ends were trimmed by 6 bases and 0 bases, with 13 bases remaining between them.

The gene calls are TRBV10-3 and TRBJ1-4; D not certain. This CDR3 has 16 residues. Between the trimmed V and J ends, which lost 11 bases and 2 bases, there was a span of 21 bases. The germline gives CDR1 ENHRY, CDR2 SYGVKD. CDR3: CARSPGLGKTNEKLFF. The CDR3 bases are TGTGCCCGATCCCCCGGCCTCGGGAAGACTAATGAAAAACTGTTTTTT.

This clone was detected once. This chain connects TRBV28 to TRBJ1-5, with D uncertain. CDR3 length equals 19 residues. Looked up from germline, CDR1 is MDHEN and CDR2 is SYDVKM. Trimming took off 5 bases at V and 0 bases at J, with 23 bases between the two ends. The CDR3 nucleotides read TGTGCCAGCAGTGGCCTGGCCTTGGGCCAGGCCTATAGCAATCAGCCCCAGCATTTT. Amino acids: CASSGLALGQAYSNQPQHF.

The V call is TRBV10-3, the J call TRBJ1-5; possible D gene TRBD1, 5 bases. This CDR3 is built from 14 residues. Germline V CDR1 and CDR2: ENHRY, SYGVKD. Trimming removed 3 bases at V and 9 bases at J, with 15 bases between. CDR3 bases: TGTGCCATCAGTGATAGTGGTCGCGGGGGGCCCCAGCATTTT. It is translated as CAISDSGRGGPQHF.

This chain connects TRBV5-4 to TRBJ2-1; D is possibly TRBD2 (6 bases). V was pared by 4 bases and J by 7 bases, with 18 bases between. The CDR3 covers 15 residues. CDR1 SGHNT and CDR2 YYREEE come from the germline V gene (reference sequence). CDR3 in amino acids: CASSPGTGRWNEQFF. DNA of the CDR3: TGTGCCAGCAGCCCAGGGACTGGGAGGTGGAATGAGCAGTTCTTC.